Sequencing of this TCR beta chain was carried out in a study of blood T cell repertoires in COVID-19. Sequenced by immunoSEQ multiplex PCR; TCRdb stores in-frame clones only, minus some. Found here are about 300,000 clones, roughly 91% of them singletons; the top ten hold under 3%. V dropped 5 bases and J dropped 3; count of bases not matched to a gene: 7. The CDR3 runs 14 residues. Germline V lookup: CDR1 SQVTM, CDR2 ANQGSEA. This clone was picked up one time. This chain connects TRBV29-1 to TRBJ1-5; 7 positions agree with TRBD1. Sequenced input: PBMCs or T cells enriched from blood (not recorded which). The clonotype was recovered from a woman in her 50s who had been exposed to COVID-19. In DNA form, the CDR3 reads TGCAGCGTTTGGGACAGCCTACACAATCAGCCCCAGCATTTT. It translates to CSVWDSLHNQPQHF.